This T cell receptor beta chain was captured by sequencing in a study of blood T cell repertoires in COVID-19. The V and J ends lost 4 bases and 8 bases, in that order; junction bases with no gene match: 16. Germline CDR1 is MNHEY and CDR2 is SVGAGI. This CDR3 contains 16 residues. The table came from immunoSEQ multiplex PCR; TCRdb's copy has only in-frame clones and leaves some out. Of about 260,000 clones in the sample, about 90% were seen once. The chain recombines TRBV6-5 with TRBJ1-2, with 7 positions matching TRBD1. Sequenced material: peripheral blood. This receptor was identified in a middle-aged woman with acute or convalescent COVID-19. The CDR3 bases are TGTGCCAGCAGTTCAGCCTTCCTACGACAGGGAAGCGGCTACACCTTC. Translated: CASSSAFLRQGSGYTF.